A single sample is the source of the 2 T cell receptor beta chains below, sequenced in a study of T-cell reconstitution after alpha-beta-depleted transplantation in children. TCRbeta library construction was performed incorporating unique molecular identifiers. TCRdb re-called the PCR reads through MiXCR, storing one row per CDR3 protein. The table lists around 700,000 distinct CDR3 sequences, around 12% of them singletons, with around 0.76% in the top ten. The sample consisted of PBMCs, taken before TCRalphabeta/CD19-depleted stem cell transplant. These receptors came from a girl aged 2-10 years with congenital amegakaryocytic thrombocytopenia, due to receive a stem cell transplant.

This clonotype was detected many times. CDR3 residues: CASREWGESSYEQYF. The CDR3 DNA follows: TGCGCCAGCAGAGAGTGGGGAGAGAGCTCCTACGAGCAGTACTTC. V and J are TRBV5-1 and TRBJ2-7, with a tentative D call TRBD2 (5 bases). CDR3 size: 15 residues. Germline CDR1 reads SGHRS; CDR2 reads YFSETQ. V gave up 5 bases and J gave up 0 bases, with 15 bases separating them.

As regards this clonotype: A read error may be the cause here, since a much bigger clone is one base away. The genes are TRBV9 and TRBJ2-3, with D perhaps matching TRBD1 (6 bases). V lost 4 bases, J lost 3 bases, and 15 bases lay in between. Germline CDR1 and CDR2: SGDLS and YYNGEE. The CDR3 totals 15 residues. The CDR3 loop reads CASSPTYRVTDTQYF. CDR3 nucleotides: TGTGCCAGCAGCCCGACGTACAGGGTAACAGATACGCAGTATTTT.